The 23 T cell receptor beta chains below were found in one sample sequenced in a study of blood T cell repertoires in COVID-19. Measured with immunoSEQ multiplex PCR; TCRdb has only the in-frame clones, and not every one. The sample shows 55,000 to 70,000 clones, around 81% of them seen only once. Sequencing was carried out using peripheral blood. These TCRs come from an elderly woman with acute or convalescent COVID-19.

This chain connects TRBV25-1 to TRBJ1-3, with D hard to call. The germline V gene encodes CDR1 MGHDK and CDR2 SYGVNS. V was cut by 7 bases and J by 0 bases, with 10 bases left in between. CDR3 length: 14 residues. The DNA of the CDR3 is TGTGCCAGCATAGACTCGAGCTCTGGAAACACCATATATTTT. Its translation is CASIDSSSGNTIYF.

This chain uses TRBV3-1 (or the pseudogene TRBV3-2) with TRBJ2-7; D remains ambiguous. The V gene lost 0 bases and the J gene lost 0 bases, with 9 bases spanning the gap. CDR3 length: 15 residues. From germline, CDR1 is LGHDT and CDR2 YNNKEL (reference sequence). The CDR3 reads CASSQDARSSYEQYF. The CDR3 DNA is TGTGCCAGCAGCCAAGACGCTCGCAGCTCCTACGAGCAGTACTTC.

Notes on this clone: This same CDR3 is encoded by further DNA sequences in the sample. The gene calls are TRBV24-1 and TRBJ2-1; 10 nucleotides match TRBD2. V shed 4 bases and J 0 bases; nucleotides not matched to a gene: 2. This CDR3 spans 16 amino acids. Per germline, CDR1 KGHDR and CDR2 SFDVKD. The CDR3 reads CATSDPSGSSYNEQFF. DNA for the CDR3: TGTGCCACCAGTGACCCTAGCGGGAGCTCCTACAATGAGCAGTTCTTC.

This sequence joins TRBV3-1 (or the pseudogene TRBV3-2) and TRBJ1-5, with a tentative D call TRBD1 (5 bases). CDR1 and CDR2 from the germline V gene are LGHDT and YNNKEL (reference sequence). The length of the CDR3 is 16 residues. Between the trimmed V and J ends, which lost 1 base and 4 bases, there was a span of 14 bases. The CDR3 nucleotides read TGTGCCAGCAGCCAAGGACAGCAAAGTGGTAATCAGCCCCAGCATTTT. This sequence encodes CASSQGQQSGNQPQHF.

The chain combines TRBV30 with TRBJ2-5; the D gene is possibly TRBD1 (5 bases). Trimming pared 0 bases from V and 5 bases from J, leaving 16 bases between. This CDR3 has 15 residues. Germline V gene lookup returns CDR1 GTSNPN and CDR2 SVGIG (reference sequence). Here the CDR3 DNA reads TGTGCCTGGAGTGTACGGAGTCGGGCAGGGGAGACCCAGTACTTC. As protein: CAWSVRSRAGETQYF.

This chain connects TRBV28 to TRBJ1-3, with 7 bases matching TRBD1. Germline CDR1 and CDR2: MDHEN and SYDVKM. V lost 6 bases, J lost 4 bases, and 12 bases stayed unmatched. The CDR3 contains 16 residues. DNA of the CDR3: TGTGCCAGCAGAATACAGGGGCCCTGGACCGGAAACACCATATATTTT. Its protein product is CASRIQGPWTGNTIYF.

V usage is TRBV10-3 and J usage is TRBJ2-2; D uncertain. CDR1 and CDR2 (germline): ENHRY, SYGVKD. With 3 bases removed from V and 1 base from J, the gap between germline ends came to 3 bases. The CDR3 loop spans 13 amino acids. In DNA form, the CDR3 reads TGTGCCATCAGTGACCAGAACACCGGGGAGCTGTTTTTT. Amino acid sequence: CAISDQNTGELFF.

V and J are TRBV7-2 and TRBJ1-2, with D tentatively TRBD1 (6 bases). V was trimmed by 5 bases and J by 8 bases, leaving 12 bases between them. Germline-derived CDR1 and CDR2 are SGHTA and FQGNSA. The CDR3 is 12 residues long. The CDR3 reads CASSRQGLGYTF. The CDR3 nucleotides are TGTGCCAGCAGCCGCCAGGGGTTAGGCTACACCTTC.

V gene TRBV28 combines with J gene TRBJ2-2, with 11 bases lining up with TRBD2. There are 15 residues in the CDR3. The germline V gene encodes CDR1 MDHEN and CDR2 SYDVKM. With V trimmed by 4 bases and J by 4 bases, 2 bases remained unmatched. The CDR3 region is CASSSLAGVTGELFF. The CDR3 DNA follows: TGTGCCAGCAGTTCACTAGCGGGGGTCACCGGGGAGCTGTTTTTT.

The chain uses TRBV3-1 (or the pseudogene TRBV3-2) and TRBJ2-3; 8 nucleotides match TRBD2. Germline trimming cut 4 bases from V and 5 bases from J; bases unmatched to any gene: 8. The CDR3 has 15 amino acids. The germline CDR1 and CDR2 sequences are LGHDT and YNNKEL (reference sequence). The CDR3 coding sequence is TGTGCCAGCAGCCCCCGGGAGGGCCTGGGAGATACGCAGTATTTT. Protein: CASSPREGLGDTQYF.

The chain has TRBV7-9 and TRBJ2-7; 8 bases agree with TRBD1. In germline, CDR1 is SEHNR, CDR2 FQNEAQ (reference sequence). The CDR3 is made up of 14 amino acids. V shed 1 base, J shed 5 bases, and the junction held 4 bases outside the gene matches. The CDR3 nucleotides are TGTGCCAGCAGCTTAGAGGCCAGGGGGCACGAGCAGTACTTC. Translating it yields CASSLEARGHEQYF.

The chain recombines TRBV27 with TRBJ1-1; TRBD1 matches 9 bases. The CDR3 runs 12 residues. The V gene end was trimmed by 2 bases and the J gene end by 12 bases; junction bases not matched to a gene: 4. Per germline, CDR1 MNHEY and CDR2 SMNVEV (reference sequence). The CDR3 protein is CASSLRTGVSFF. The CDR3 DNA is TGTGCCAGCAGTTTAAGGACAGGGGTATCTTTCTTT.

This clone was found once. V gene TRBV5-1 combines with J gene TRBJ2-1; 10 nucleotides match TRBD2. The germline gives CDR1 SGHRS, CDR2 YFSETQ. Germline trimming cut 4 bases from V and 8 bases from J; bases unmatched to any gene: 12. The CDR3 runs 16 residues. DNA for the CDR3: TGCGCCAGCAGCCAAAGGCCTAGCGGGGGTGTTTATGAGCAGTTCTTC. Amino acids: CASSQRPSGGVYEQFF.

The V call is TRBV28, the J call TRBJ1-1, with D possibly being TRBD1 (6 bases). The length of the CDR3 is 13 residues. Deletions cut 7 bases from V and 6 bases from J, with 15 bases between. The germline V gene has CDR1 MDHEN and CDR2 SYDVKM. The DNA of the CDR3 is TGTGCCAGCAAGGACAGCCCCGGGGCTGAAGCTTTCTTT. Residues: CASKDSPGAEAFF.

The rearrangement uses TRBV9 and TRBJ2-7; 9 nucleotides agree with TRBD1. V lost 0 bases to trimming and J lost 0 bases; unmatched junction nucleotides: 1. The CDR3 extends over 15 amino acids. The germline gives CDR1 SGDLS, CDR2 YYNGEE. The CDR3 loop is CASSVEQGASYEQYF. Written as DNA, the CDR3 is TGTGCCAGCAGCGTAGAACAGGGGGCCTCCTACGAGCAGTACTTC.

CDR3 in amino acids: CASSRAGDSYNEQFF. CDR3 DNA: TGTGCCAGCAGCCGAGCGGGAGACTCCTACAATGAGCAGTTCTTC. The chain combines TRBV6-5 with TRBJ2-1; 8 positions match TRBD2. The V and J ends lost 6 bases and 0 bases, in that order; junction bases with no gene match: 4. Germline CDR1 and CDR2: MNHEY and SVGAGI. The CDR3 is made up of 15 amino acids.

This clone was counted a few times. The chain joins TRBV4-3 to TRBJ1-4, with TRBD1 identical over 7 bases. Trimming removed 0 bases from V and 4 bases from J; junction bases left unmatched: 11. The CDR3 is made up of 18 amino acids. Germline-derived CDR1 and CDR2 are LGHNA and YSLEER. CDR3 loop: CASSQEAVGTVFNEKLFF. Here the CDR3 DNA reads TGCGCCAGCAGCCAAGAGGCGGTTGGGACAGTCTTTAATGAAAAACTGTTTTTT.

The chain recombines TRBV5-1 with TRBJ2-1; 9 positions agree with TRBD2. The CDR3 loop spans 19 amino acids. Germline lookup yields CDR1 SGHRS and CDR2 YFSETQ. V dropped 5 bases and J dropped 0; count of bases not matched to a gene: 15. The chain's CDR3 is CASSFGVGTSSSSYNEQFF. In nucleotides, the CDR3 is TGCGCCAGCAGTTTTGGGGTAGGGACTAGCTCTAGCTCCTACAATGAGCAGTTCTTC.

CDR3 in amino acids: CASSLTETINSPLHF. CDR3 in DNA: TGTGCCAGCAGCTTAACGGAGACGATTAATTCACCCCTCCACTTT. The V gene is TRBV7-3, the J gene TRBJ1-6; D remains ambiguous. The germline V gene has CDR1 SGHTA and CDR2 FQGTGA. V lost 0 bases, J lost 6 bases, and 9 bases lay in between. The CDR3 extends over 15 amino acids.

The J gene is TRBJ2-1, the V gene TRBV2; D is perhaps TRBD2 (6 bases). CDR3 length: 16 residues. Germline-derived CDR1 and CDR2 are SNHLY and FYNNEI. V was pared by 0 bases and J by 4 bases, with 13 bases between. The CDR3 DNA follows: TGTGCCAGCAGTGAAGCGCTTCTTGCGGGATACAATGAGCAGTTCTTC. It codes for CASSEALLAGYNEQFF.

The rearrangement uses TRBV5-1 and TRBJ1-6; D might be TRBD1 (6 bases). Looked up from germline, CDR1 is SGHRS and CDR2 is YFSETQ. The CDR3 runs 16 residues. Trimming removed 5 bases from V and 7 bases from J, with 19 bases in between. The CDR3, as DNA: TGCGCCAGCAGTGGTGGGCTTGGGAGGGGGAATTCACCCCTCCACTTT. This encodes CASSGGLGRGNSPLHF.

The J gene is TRBJ2-7, the V gene TRBV27; 7 bases align to TRBD1. This CDR3 has 15 residues. V gave up 1 base and J gave up 3 bases; unmatched junction bases: 6. Per the germline V gene, CDR1 is MNHEY and CDR2 is SMNVEV (reference sequence). The CDR3 is CASSLYWDRSYEQYF. The CDR3, as DNA: TGTGCCAGCAGTTTATACTGGGACAGAAGCTACGAGCAGTACTTC.

This clone was counted a few times. This chain uses TRBV28 with TRBJ1-5; TRBD1 aligns across 9 bases. This CDR3 comprises 16 residues. The V gene end was trimmed by 5 bases and the J gene end by 0 bases; junction bases not matched to a gene: 5. The germline V gene encodes CDR1 MDHEN and CDR2 SYDVKM. DNA for the CDR3: TGTGCCAGCAGTCCCCCGGGACAGGGTAGCAATCAGCCCCAGCATTTT. Protein product: CASSPPGQGSNQPQHF.